These T cell receptor beta chains were read from a single sample in a study of PD-1 blockade in classical Hodgkin lymphoma. TCRdb's copy holds only in-frame clones and misses some; the assay was immunoSEQ multiplex PCR. This repertoire shows around 40,000 clones, 78% found once; its top ten account for about an eighth. The source was peripheral blood mononuclear cells (PBMCs), collected at baseline. Every receptor here comes from a human donor with classical Hodgkin lymphoma. CDR3s include the opening cysteine and the closing phenylalanine or tryptophan. A D gene is named only where the DNA matches it firmly. Rows may omit the clone size; those that give it use once, few, many or a size class.

cdr3_nt	cdr3_aa	clone_size	d_call	v_call	j_call
TGTGCCAGCAGAACCAATCTTGGGAAAGAGACCCAGTACTTC	CASRTNLGKETQYF	-	-	TRBV5-4	TRBJ2-5
TGTGCCAGCAGCCCCCTGACAGGGGGCAACACTGAAGCTTTCTTT	CASSPLTGGNTEAFF	few	TRBD1	TRBV7-9	TRBJ1-1
TGTGCCTGGAATCTGGACCTACGCAAAAACATTCAGTACTTC	CAWNLDLRKNIQYF	-	-	TRBV30	TRBJ2-4
TGTGCCAGCAGTTTCAGGGGGGAGAGTTATTCACCCCTCCACTTT	CASSFRGESYSPLHF	-	TRBD1	TRBV27	TRBJ1-6
TGTGCCAGCAGCCTTGGCGAGCGGGGGGGCCATGAGCAGTTCTTC	CASSLGERGGHEQFF	once	TRBD2	TRBV5-5	TRBJ2-1
TGTGCCAGAAGCTCCCGACTAATCCAAGAGACCCAGTACTTC	CARSSRLIQETQYF	-	-	TRBV5-3	TRBJ2-5
TGTGCCAGCAAGTCGTCTAACTCCTACAATGAGCAGTTCTTC	CASKSSNSYNEQFF	-	-	TRBV2	TRBJ2-1
TGTGCCAGCAGCCCCGAATGGGGCAGGGGGGCCTACAATGAGCAGTTCTTC	CASSPEWGRGAYNEQFF	-	-	TRBV11-2	TRBJ2-1
TGCGCCAGCAGCCAAGAAGAAGGGATTCCCTACGAGCAGTACTTC	CASSQEEGIPYEQYF	-	-	TRBV4-3	TRBJ2-7
TGTGCCAGCAGCCCGTCGACAGGACTGGGGAGCACTGAAGCTTTCTTT	CASSPSTGLGSTEAFF	-	-	TRBV5-4	TRBJ1-1
TGTGCCAGCAGCTTAGTCCCCTGGGGGACCGTTCATCAGCCCCAGCATTTT	CASSLVPWGTVHQPQHF	-	-	TRBV11-3	TRBJ1-5
TGTGCCAGCGAGGGCCAGTCTGAAAAACTGTTTTTT	CASEGQSEKLFF	-	-	TRBV6-6	TRBJ1-4
TGTGCCAGCAGGGAAAGAAGTGATGAGCAGTTCTTC	CASRERSDEQFF	once	-	TRBV2	TRBJ2-1
TGTGCCAGCAGCCTTGGGACAGGGAATGAAAAACTGTTTTTT	CASSLGTGNEKLFF	few	TRBD1	TRBV7-9	TRBJ1-4
TGTGCCAGCAATCGTCTCGACGGTGAAGCTTTCTTT	CASNRLDGEAFF	-	-	TRBV2	TRBJ1-1
TGTGCCAGCAGCCCGACCTTAGGGACTAGAGGCGGCGAGCAGTACTTC	CASSPTLGTRGGEQYF	-	TRBD2	TRBV9	TRBJ2-7
TGTGCCAGCACCCTCGGGAGGGCCTACGAGCAGTACTTC	CASTLGRAYEQYF	-	TRBD2	TRBV11-2	TRBJ2-7
TGTGCCAGCAGCCCGGACAGGGAGCATAATTCACCCCTCCACTTT	CASSPDREHNSPLHF	-	TRBD1	TRBV7-2	TRBJ1-6
TGTGCCAGCAGCTTAGATCCACTAAACACCATATATTTT	CASSLDPLNTIYF	-	-	TRBV7-2	TRBJ1-3
TGTGCCAGCAGCGTAGATGGGCACGTCACCGGGGAGCTGTTTTTT	CASSVDGHVTGELFF	-	-	TRBV9	TRBJ2-2
TGTGCCAGCAGCTTAGGGGAGCCGGGACTAGTCTCGAATGAGCAGTTCTTC	CASSLGEPGLVSNEQFF	-	TRBD2	TRBV7-8	TRBJ2-1
TGCGCCAGCAGCCCGGAGGGGGCAACTAATGAAAAACTGTTTTTT	CASSPEGATNEKLFF	-	-	TRBV5-1	TRBJ1-4
TGCGCCAGCAGCCCACTTGAGGGGGGTAGCACAGATACGCAGTATTTT	CASSPLEGGSTDTQYF	-	-	TRBV4-3	TRBJ2-3
TGTGCCAGCTCACCAAGTCGTTCCAGGGGCCAAGAGACCCAGTACTTC	CASSPSRSRGQETQYF	few	-	TRBV18	TRBJ2-5
TGTGCCAGCAGCGACGCGAGGACAGGGGATGAGCAGTACTTC	CASSDARTGDEQYF	-	TRBD1	TRBV5-4	TRBJ2-7
TGTGCCAGTAGTTCCCGTGAGGGAGGAAGCTATGGCTACACCTTC	CASSSREGGSYGYTF	-	-	TRBV19	TRBJ1-2
TGCGCCAGCAGTGAGCTCAGGGGGGTCACCGGGGAGCTGTTTTTT	CASSELRGVTGELFF	-	-	TRBV10-1	TRBJ2-2
TGTGCAAGGGGGGCAGCTGCAACTAATGAAAAACTGTTTTTT	CARGAAATNEKLFF	-	-	TRBV5-4	TRBJ1-4
TGTGCCAGCAGCGTAGAACTAGCGGGGGTCGCCCCCCAAGAGACCCAGTACTTC	CASSVELAGVAPQETQYF	-	TRBD2	TRBV9	TRBJ2-5
TGTGCCACCAGCAGGGACGCCCTCGGGTCCGGAAACACCATATATTTT	CATSRDALGSGNTIYF	-	-	TRBV15	TRBJ1-3
TGCGCCAGCAGCCCTCTTACAGGGGGCCGGGATGAGCAGTTCTTC	CASSPLTGGRDEQFF	-	TRBD1	TRBV4-1	TRBJ2-1
TGTGCCAGTATCCCTATCGGGGGGCCCGAGGAACTAGCCAAAAACATTCAGTACTTC	CASIPIGGPEELAKNIQYF	once	-	TRBV19	TRBJ2-4
TGTGCCAGCAGATACGGGTCTTATGGCTACACCTTC	CASRYGSYGYTF	few	-	TRBV7-2	TRBJ1-2
TGTGCCAGCAGTCAGGGGGGGAACACTGAAGCTTTCTTT	CASSQGGNTEAFF	once	TRBD1	TRBV2	TRBJ1-1
TGTGCCAGCAGCTTAAGGCCCAGAGAGACCCAGTACTTC	CASSLRPRETQYF	-	-	TRBV7-3	TRBJ2-5
TGTGCCAGTAGTATCTATCTAGGCAGGGGGAACACTGAAGCTTTCTTT	CASSIYLGRGNTEAFF	-	-	TRBV19	TRBJ1-1
TGTGCCAGCAGCTTAGTAGGGGGCGGGTACAATGAGCAGTTCTTC	CASSLVGGGYNEQFF	-	TRBD1	TRBV11-2	TRBJ2-1
TGCGCCAGCAGCCAAGACGGGGGACTAGTGTCCTACGAGCAGTACTTC	CASSQDGGLVSYEQYF	-	TRBD2	TRBV4-1	TRBJ2-7
TGCGCCAGCAGCCAAACCGGGACAGAAAACATTCAGTACTTC	CASSQTGTENIQYF	once	TRBD1	TRBV4-3	TRBJ2-4
TGCAGCGTTGAAGATGCCGTTGGGACAAGGGAGACCCAGTACTTC	CSVEDAVGTRETQYF	-	-	TRBV29-1	TRBJ2-5
TGCGCCAGCAGCCAAGGGACGAACAATCAGCCCCAGCATTTT	CASSQGTNNQPQHF	few	-	TRBV4-1	TRBJ1-5